Listed below are T cell receptor beta chains from one sample, sequenced in a study of T cells in Graves' hyperthyroidism and ophthalmopathy. TCRdb re-analysed the multiplex PCR reads in MiXCR, keeping a single row per CDR3 protein. The data contain hundreds of thousands of distinct CDR3 sequences, roughly 14% of them seen just once; the ten biggest clones take up about 30%. Sequencing used blood. Receptors were obtained from a woman under 30 with Graves' hyperthyroidism that later progressed to Graves' ophthalmopathy. Each CDR3 is given with its conserved first and last residue. Each record gives: clone size, D gene, V gene, J gene, CDR3 DNA, CDR3 protein. The D gene is left open where the match is weak. Clone size is given for some rows only: seen once, a few or many times, or a class if the clone is expanded.

clone_size: few; d_call: TRBD1; v_call: TRBV5-1; j_call: TRBJ2-1; cdr3_nt: TGCGCCAGCAGCTCCCCCCCGGGACAGGGGGTGGATGAGCAGTTCTTC; cdr3_aa: CASSSPPGQGVDEQFF
clone_size: many; d_call: .; v_call: TRBV20-1; j_call: TRBJ1-5; cdr3_nt: TGCAGTGCTAGCCGCGGGGACATCATGGAACCCCAGCATTTT; cdr3_aa: CSASRGDIMEPQHF
clone_size: many; d_call: TRBD2; v_call: TRBV14; j_call: TRBJ2-1; cdr3_nt: TGTGCCAGCAGCCTGGGACTAGCGGTTCCACCGAGGGATGAGCAGTTCTTC; cdr3_aa: CASSLGLAVPPRDEQFF
clone_size: .; d_call: .; v_call: TRBV6-1; j_call: TRBJ1-6; cdr3_nt: TGTGCCAGCAGTGAGGCCAGGGCTTCACCCCTCCACTTT; cdr3_aa: CASSEARASPLHF
clone_size: many; d_call: .; v_call: TRBV28; j_call: TRBJ1-4; cdr3_nt: TGTGCCAGCAGTCCTTCGGGACGGTACAATGAAAAACTGTTTTTT; cdr3_aa: CASSPSGRYNEKLFF
clone_size: few; d_call: .; v_call: TRBV28; j_call: TRBJ2-3; cdr3_nt: TGTGCCAGCAGTTTAAAGATAGGGGCGTGGGAGGGCACAGATACGCAGTATTTT; cdr3_aa: CASSLKIGAWEGTDTQYF
clone_size: few; d_call: .; v_call: TRBV29-1; j_call: TRBJ2-1; cdr3_nt: TGCAGCGTTCGGTTTCAGCTAGTTTTATCACATGAGCAGTTCTTC; cdr3_aa: CSVRFQLVLSHEQFF
clone_size: .; d_call: .; v_call: TRBV12-3/TRBV12-4; j_call: TRBJ2-5; cdr3_nt: TGTGCCAGCAGTTTATATCAGGGCCGCGCGGCCCAGTACTTC; cdr3_aa: CASSLYQGRAAQYF
clone_size: few; d_call: .; v_call: TRBV20-1; j_call: TRBJ2-1; cdr3_nt: TGCAGTGCTTCCCTGCCGATAGCGTACTACAATGAGCAGTTCTTC; cdr3_aa: CSASLPIAYYNEQFF
clone_size: many; d_call: .; v_call: TRBV2; j_call: TRBJ1-5; cdr3_nt: TGTGCCAGCAGCAAGGACAGCTATAGCAATCAGCCCCAGCATTTT; cdr3_aa: CASSKDSYSNQPQHF
clone_size: .; d_call: TRBD2; v_call: TRBV12-3/TRBV12-4; j_call: TRBJ2-7; cdr3_nt: TGTGCCAGCAGACCTCTGACTAGCGGGAGTATCTACGAGCAGTACTTC; cdr3_aa: CASRPLTSGSIYEQYF
clone_size: .; d_call: TRBD2; v_call: TRBV20-1; j_call: TRBJ2-7; cdr3_nt: TGCAGTGCTCCCGGGGAGGGGCGCTACGAGCAGTACTTC; cdr3_aa: CSAPGEGRYEQYF
clone_size: .; d_call: TRBD2; v_call: TRBV2; j_call: TRBJ2-1; cdr3_nt: TGTGCCAGCAGTGATGGGGCTAGCGGGAGGGCGGGGGGTGAGCAGTTCTTC; cdr3_aa: CASSDGASGRAGGEQFF
clone_size: many; d_call: .; v_call: TRBV28; j_call: TRBJ1-4; cdr3_nt: TGTGCCAGCACCCAATATCGAGTGTCTAATGAAAAACTGTTTTTT; cdr3_aa: CASTQYRVSNEKLFF
clone_size: few; d_call: TRBD1; v_call: TRBV15; j_call: TRBJ1-1; cdr3_nt: TGTGCCACCAGCAGGGGTGGACAGGGGCGGCCTGAAGCTTTCTTT; cdr3_aa: CATSRGGQGRPEAFF
clone_size: few; d_call: TRBD1; v_call: TRBV30; j_call: TRBJ2-5; cdr3_nt: TGTGCCTGGAGTGTTGGGCTAACAGGGGGCGGTGAGACCCAGTACTTC; cdr3_aa: CAWSVGLTGGGETQYF
clone_size: many; d_call: .; v_call: TRBV2; j_call: TRBJ2-5; cdr3_nt: TGTGCCAGCAGCGGCGAAGAGACCCAGTACTTC; cdr3_aa: CASSGEETQYF
clone_size: few; d_call: .; v_call: TRBV27; j_call: TRBJ1-4; cdr3_nt: TGTGCCAGCAGTTTATCAAGGCCAGGGCTTCGGGAAAAACTGTTTTTT; cdr3_aa: CASSLSRPGLREKLFF
clone_size: .; d_call: .; v_call: TRBV14; j_call: TRBJ1-4; cdr3_nt: TGTGCCAGCAGCGCCCGACAGGCTCCCGATGAAAAACTGTTTTTT; cdr3_aa: CASSARQAPDEKLFF
clone_size: few; d_call: .; v_call: TRBV11-2; j_call: TRBJ1-2; cdr3_nt: TGTGCCAGCAGCTTTAGACGCGCGGGTAGGCTTGGCTACACCTTC; cdr3_aa: CASSFRRAGRLGYTF
clone_size: many; d_call: .; v_call: TRBV29-1; j_call: TRBJ2-5; cdr3_nt: TGCAGCGTTGAGGATGGGAGTAAGGCCAAGACCCAGTACTTC; cdr3_aa: CSVEDGSKAKTQYF
clone_size: many; d_call: .; v_call: TRBV6-2/TRBV6-3; j_call: TRBJ2-2; cdr3_nt: TGTGCCAGCAGTTCGGGGGGCGCGAACACCGGGGAGCTGTTTTTT; cdr3_aa: CASSSGGANTGELFF
clone_size: .; d_call: TRBD1; v_call: TRBV3-1; j_call: TRBJ1-3; cdr3_nt: TGTGCCAGCAGCCAGGGGACAGGGCGGAACACCATATATTTT; cdr3_aa: CASSQGTGRNTIYF
clone_size: many; d_call: .; v_call: TRBV27; j_call: TRBJ2-7; cdr3_nt: TGTGCCAGCATCCCTAGTTGGGGGTCCTACGAGCAGTACTTC; cdr3_aa: CASIPSWGSYEQYF
clone_size: many; d_call: TRBD2; v_call: TRBV20-1; j_call: TRBJ2-1; cdr3_nt: TGCAGTGCTAGACTCACTAGCGGGAGGCCCCTGGATGAGCAGTTCTTC; cdr3_aa: CSARLTSGRPLDEQFF
clone_size: many; d_call: TRBD1; v_call: TRBV28; j_call: TRBJ2-5; cdr3_nt: TGTGCCAGCAGTTCCCTATGGACAGGGGCAGGGCAAGAGACCCAGTACTTC; cdr3_aa: CASSSLWTGAGQETQYF
clone_size: many; d_call: TRBD2; v_call: TRBV3-1; j_call: TRBJ2-7; cdr3_nt: TGTGCCAGCAGCCTCATGGGGGGAGGGTCCTACGAGCAGTACTTC; cdr3_aa: CASSLMGGGSYEQYF
clone_size: many; d_call: TRBD1; v_call: TRBV28; j_call: TRBJ1-2; cdr3_nt: TGTGCCAGCAGCCAAACGGACAGGTTCTATGGCTACACCTTC; cdr3_aa: CASSQTDRFYGYTF
clone_size: many; d_call: .; v_call: TRBV6-1; j_call: TRBJ2-1; cdr3_nt: TGTGCCAGCAGTGAATCCCAGGGGAGGTACAATGAGCAGTTCTTC; cdr3_aa: CASSESQGRYNEQFF
clone_size: .; d_call: TRBD1; v_call: TRBV7-8; j_call: TRBJ2-3; cdr3_nt: TGTGCCAGCAGCGTTATGGGACAGGGGGCAACAGATACGCAGTATTTT; cdr3_aa: CASSVMGQGATDTQYF
clone_size: few; d_call: TRBD1; v_call: TRBV30; j_call: TRBJ2-6; cdr3_nt: TGTGCCTTTCGGGACAGGGCTGGGGCCAACGTCCTGACTTTC; cdr3_aa: CAFRDRAGANVLTF
clone_size: .; d_call: TRBD1; v_call: TRBV5-1; j_call: TRBJ1-2; cdr3_nt: TGCGCCAGCAGCAAAGGACAGGGGGTCTATGGCTACACCTTC; cdr3_aa: CASSKGQGVYGYTF
clone_size: many; d_call: .; v_call: TRBV2; j_call: TRBJ2-7; cdr3_nt: TGTGCCAGCAGTGAGCTGGGCGGGCCCCCCTACGAGCAGTACTTC; cdr3_aa: CASSELGGPPYEQYF
clone_size: many; d_call: .; v_call: TRBV27; j_call: TRBJ2-5; cdr3_nt: TGTGCCAGCAGTTTGCGGTTTGGGGGGGCCAGCCAAGAGACCCAGTACTTC; cdr3_aa: CASSLRFGGASQETQYF
clone_size: many; d_call: .; v_call: TRBV2; j_call: TRBJ2-1; cdr3_nt: TGTGCCAGCAGGTCAGGACGCCACTCCTACAATGAGCAGTTCTTC; cdr3_aa: CASRSGRHSYNEQFF
clone_size: many; d_call: .; v_call: TRBV28; j_call: TRBJ2-7; cdr3_nt: TGTGCCAGCAGTTTAGGGCAGTCCTACGAGCAGTACTTC; cdr3_aa: CASSLGQSYEQYF
clone_size: few; d_call: TRBD2; v_call: TRBV10-3; j_call: TRBJ2-1; cdr3_nt: TGTGCCATCAGTGAGTCTGGCGGGAGGACCTACAATGAGCAGTTCTTC; cdr3_aa: CAISESGGRTYNEQFF